Below are 2 T cell receptor beta chains sequenced from a single sample in a study of tumor-infiltrating lymphocytes in primary liver carcinoma. From approximately 550 ng of total RNA, TCR beta-specific cDNA was reverse-transcribed using a constant-region primer. For TCR beta, libraries were produced by three nested multiplex PCR rounds using slightly modified ARM-PCR. TRBV1-TRBV30 forward and Cbeta reverse primers drove the first two roughly 10-cycle rounds. One entry per CDR3 protein results from TCRdb running MiXCR on the multiplex PCR reads. The table shows about 99,000 distinct CDR3 sequences, with approximately 71% occurring only once. Extraction of RNA together with DNA used about 18-31 mg of unsorted bulk tissue. Sample: liver tumor tissue from sampling region 5. Subset defined: tumor region T5, tumor centre. The receptors were sampled from a woman aged 55 to 70 with primary liver carcinoma and hepatitis B virus infection.

About this clonotype itself: The conserved phenylalanine or tryptophan normally closing the CDR3 is absent here, so this likely arose from a read error. The limits of the CDR3 on the DNA are not certain, so only TCRdb's listed CDR3 is given. The chain combines TRBV11-2 with TRBJ2-3. Germline V lookup: CDR1 SGHAT, CDR2 FQNNGV. The CDR3 is made up of 13 amino acids, end residues included. This CDR3 is CASSLNTWDTQYV.

In the case of this clonotype: The junction does not match germline at one end; this may be a read error. The CDR3 loop reads CAISVRDGEQLF. In DNA, the CDR3 is TGTGCCATCAGTGTCCGGGACGGTGAGCAGCTCTTC. The chain links TRBV10-3 to TRBJ2-1; D tentatively fits TRBD1 or TRBD2 (5 bases each). Germline CDR1 reads ENHRY; CDR2 reads SYGVKD. The CDR3 length is 12 residues.